A single TCR beta chain is shown here with its context. No antigen is known for it. Original processing notes: Without quality scores, immunoSEQ junctional reads could not be filtered like full-length reads. Only in-frame clones appear in the TCRdb table, and some are missing; sequencing was by immunoSEQ multiplex PCR. D and trimming come from the DNA, and the V and J calls and clone size come from that table. Of about 960,000 clones listed, over 75% were seen once; the top ten hold roughly 1.5%. The V gene's germline CDR1 is SGHRS and CDR2 YFSETQ. Germline trimming cut 4 bases from V and 1 base from J; bases unmatched to any gene: 14. The CDR3 runs 18 residues. This sample is drawn from a study of shared clonotypes between healthy human individuals. Notes on the study in general: Across subsets, estimated richness was generally greater for naive than for memory populations. Since donors were few, the genetic and exposure-history diversity represented was limited.

There were no recent acute infections or vaccinations among the donors, who were healthy HIV-negative adults. Sequenced input: memory CD4+ T cells sorted from blood. The subset was: CD45RA-negative fraction. The chain recombines TRBV5-1 with TRBJ1-1; 9 bases line up with TRBD1. The sequence was obtained from a man between 18 and 35 years old in good health. In DNA, the CDR3 is TGCGCCAGCAGCCCAGGGACAGGGAAAGCAATAAAGAACACTGAAGCTTTCTTT. Protein product: CASSPGTGKAIKNTEAFF. Using reference TRBV5-1 and TRBJ1-1 for the parts outside the CDR3, the full variable domain is KAGVTQTPRYLIKTRGQQVTLSCSPISGHRSVSWYQQTPGQGLQFLFEYFSETQRNKGNFPGRFSGRQFSNSRSEMNVSTLELGDSALYLCASSPGTGKAIKNTEAFFGQGTRLTVV.